Below, 25 T cell receptor beta chains from the same sample are listed, as sequenced in a study of CD8 T cells in ankylosing spondylitis. Overall study findings and caveats: Seemingly distinctive of ankylosing spondylitis blood was a TCR beta motif formed by eight highly homologous variants.

The antigens for these receptors are not known. One entry per CDR3 protein, called by TCRdb with MiXCR from the 5' RACE reads. The sample has around 390,000 distinct CDR3 sequences; 20% to 25% are singletons. The sequenced sample consisted of blood, either unsorted or a sorted T cell fraction (not recorded which). The receptors come from a male donor with ankylosing spondylitis.

The chain links TRBV9 to TRBJ1-1; 9 positions match TRBD1. Germline V gene lookup returns CDR1 SGDLS and CDR2 YYNGEE. CDR3 length equals 15 residues. The V and J ends lost 0 bases and 5 bases, in that order; junction bases with no gene match: 5. CDR3 nucleotide sequence: TGTGCCAGCAGCGTAGTTACAGGGGGCTGGACTGAAGCTTTCTTT. Encoded protein: CASSVVTGGWTEAFF. Variable domain in full (rest from reference TRBV9 and TRBJ1-1): DSGVTQTPKHLITATGQRVTLRCSPRSGDLSVYWYQQSLDQGLQFLIQYYNGEERAKGNILERFSAQQFPDLHSELNLSSLELGDSALYFCASSVVTGGWTEAFFGQGTRLTVV.

The CDR3 reads CASSQVPRDHGYTF. CDR3 DNA sequence: TGTGCCAGCAGCCAAGTTCCCAGGGATCACGGCTACACCTTC. The genes are TRBV3-1 and TRBJ1-2; D is possibly TRBD1 (5 bases). Germline V CDR1 and CDR2: LGHDT, YNNKEL (reference sequence). CDR3 size: 14 residues. V lost 1 base and J lost 8, with 14 bases in between.

This rearrangement joins TRBV12-3 or TRBV12-4 to TRBJ2-2; 15 bases fit TRBD2. V shed 2 bases and J 5 bases; nucleotides not matched to a gene: 18. The CDR3 has 22 amino acids. DNA for the CDR3: TGTGCCAGCAGTTTACTTCCCGGAGGACTAGCGGGAGGGCCAACGGGAACCGGGGAGCTGTTTTTT. Translating it yields CASSLLPGGLAGGPTGTGELFF.

The chain is built from TRBV29-1 and TRBJ2-7; possible D gene TRBD1, 6 bases. CDR3 length: 11 residues. Trimming stripped 6 bases from V and 4 bases from J, with 10 bases between. Germline-derived CDR1 and CDR2 are SQVTM and ANQGSEA. The CDR3 nucleotides are TGCAGCGTGTATCAGGGGTACGAGCAGTACTTC. It encodes CSVYQGYEQYF.

This clonotype appeared once. The rearrangement joins TRBV4-2 to TRBJ2-1, with 10 bases lining up with TRBD2. Germline V lookup: CDR1 LGHNA, CDR2 YNFKEQ. The CDR3 extends over 15 amino acids. J gave up 5 bases and V 1 base, and 2 bases lay outside the gene matches. The CDR3 DNA follows: TGTGCCAGCAGCCAAGGGGGACTAGCGAACAATGAGCAGTTCTTC. This gives the protein CASSQGGLANNEQFF.

This clonotype occurred many times. The chain employs TRBV29-1 and TRBJ2-1, with D perhaps TRBD1 (6 bases). The CDR3 loop spans 13 amino acids. The V gene's germline CDR1 is SQVTM and CDR2 ANQGSEA. The CDR3 nucleotides read TGCAGTAGCCGACAGGACCCCTACAATGAGCAGTTCTTC. Encoded protein: CSSRQDPYNEQFF.

This clonotype came up once. A much larger clone lies a single base off, so this may be a read error. The CDR3 here is CASSLVGTGDNKQFF. DNA of the CDR3: TGTGCCAGCAGCTTAGTCGGGACAGGGGACAATAAGCAGTTCTTC. The V call is TRBV11-3, the J call TRBJ2-1, with 10 positions matching TRBD1. Germline V gene data show CDR1 as SGHNT and CDR2 as YENEEA. This CDR3 comprises 15 residues.

The chain links TRBV10-3 to TRBJ2-5; TRBD2 is a possible D gene (6 bases). The CDR3 totals 14 residues. Germline CDR1 is ENHRY and CDR2 is SYGVKD. Deletions cut 6 bases from V and 1 base from J, with 12 bases between. The CDR3 here is CAISERGLQETQYF. CDR3 in DNA: TGTGCCATCAGCGAGAGGGGACTCCAAGAGACCCAGTACTTC.

V is TRBV2 and J is TRBJ2-7; the D is unclear. With 6 bases removed from V and 1 base from J, the gap between germline ends came to 10 bases. The CDR3 runs to 13 residues. Looked up from germline, CDR1 is SNHLY and CDR2 is FYNNEI. The CDR3 loop is CASRKYTSYEQYF. The CDR3 coding sequence is TGTGCCAGCAGGAAGTACACTTCCTACGAGCAGTACTTC.

This clonotype was detected only a few times. The chain recombines TRBV5-1 with TRBJ1-3; D possibly corresponds to TRBD1 (6 bases). Germline loops: CDR1 SGHRS, CDR2 YFSETQ. This CDR3 has 17 residues. Trimming cost V 4 bases and J 0 bases, with 17 bases left between them. CDR3 nucleotides: TGCGCCAGCAGCCTGACTCAACAGGGAGTCTCTGGAAACACCATATATTTT. Encoded protein: CASSLTQQGVSGNTIYF. Full variable domain (remainder filled in from reference TRBV5-1 and TRBJ1-3): KAGVTQTPRYLIKTRGQQVTLSCSPISGHRSVSWYQQTPGQGLQFLFEYFSETQRNKGNFPGRFSGRQFSNSRSEMNVSTLELGDSALYLCASSLTQQGVSGNTIYFGEGSWLTVV.

The V call is TRBV10-3, the J call TRBJ2-5, with D perhaps assigned TRBD1 or TRBD2 (5 bases each). The length of the CDR3 is 14 residues. The V end lost 3 bases, the J end lost 1 base, and 9 bases lay between the germline ends. CDR1 is ENHRY and CDR2 is SYGVKD in the germline V gene. CDR3: CAISDGGSQETQYF. CDR3 nucleotide sequence: TGTGCCATCAGTGATGGGGGATCCCAAGAGACCCAGTACTTC.

The V call is TRBV7-2, the J call TRBJ1-5; the D is unclear. Per the germline V gene, CDR1 is SGHTA and CDR2 is FQGNSA. V lost 2 bases to trimming and J lost 3 bases, with 5 bases between them. The CDR3 sequence is 13 residues long. CDR3 sequence reads: CASSLFVNQPQHF. CDR3 DNA: TGTGCCAGCAGCTTATTTGTCAATCAGCCCCAGCATTTT. The full variable domain, its missing parts supplied by reference TRBV7-2 and TRBJ1-5, is GAGVSQSPSNKVTEKGKDVELRCDPISGHTALYWYRQSLGQGLEFLIYFQGNSAPDKSGLPSDRFSAERTGGSVSTLTIQRTQQEDSAVYLCASSLFVNQPQHFGDGTRLSIL.

This clonotype was counted many times. This chain connects TRBV19 to TRBJ2-7; D is ambiguous. V was pared by 2 bases and J by 1 base, with 6 bases between. From germline, CDR1 is LNHDA and CDR2 SQIVND (reference sequence). The CDR3 is 13 amino acids. The CDR3 is CASSIPGSYEQYF. The CDR3 DNA is TGTGCCAGTAGTATACCCGGGTCCTACGAGCAGTACTTC.

The V and J genes are TRBV20-1 and TRBJ2-7; 10 bases are a match to TRBD1. The CDR3 totals 15 residues. Per germline, CDR1 DFQATT and CDR2 SNEGSKA (reference sequence). The V gene end was trimmed by 2 bases and the J gene end by 4 bases; junction bases not matched to a gene: 8. Here the CDR3 DNA reads TGCAGTGCTAGAAATCCGGGACAGGGGACGTACGAGCAGTACTTC. It codes for CSARNPGQGTYEQYF.

This clonotype has more than one count but fewer than ten. The junction departs from germline at one end; a sequencing error may be responsible. The chain combines TRBV10-3 with TRBJ2-7; TRBD2 matches 11 bases. The length of the CDR3 is 14 residues. Germline V gene sequence: CDR1 ENHRY, CDR2 SYGVKD. CDR3 region: CAISEGLAGLPLGF. The CDR3 nucleotides are TGTGCCATCAGTGAAGGACTAGCGGGTCTCCCACTAGGGTTC.

This clonotype was counted many times. V is TRBV7-2 and J is TRBJ1-2, with TRBD1 as a possible D gene (5 bases). Looked up from germline, CDR1 is SGHTA and CDR2 is FQGNSA. V was cut by 1 base and J by 4 bases, with 7 bases left in between. This CDR3 has 13 amino acids. CDR3 DNA sequence: TGTGCCAGCAGCTTAGTGGGGGGCTATGGCTACACCTTC. Amino acids: CASSLVGGYGYTF.

This clonotype was found a few times. V is TRBV29-1 and J is TRBJ2-7; 8 bases align to TRBD2. The CDR3 length is 14 residues. With V trimmed by 4 bases and J by 9 bases, 14 bases remained unmatched. Germline CDR1 SQVTM, CDR2 ANQGSEA. DNA for the CDR3: TGCAGCGTTGGGGAACAGGCGGGAGCGGGAGTGCAGTACTTC. This gives the protein CSVGEQAGAGVQYF.

The chain has TRBV25-1 and TRBJ2-1, with D perhaps TRBD2 (5 bases). The CDR3 consists of 16 residues. Germline CDR1 and CDR2: MGHDK and SYGVNS. The V and J ends lost 0 bases and 6 bases respectively, with 15 bases between them. The CDR3 loop is CASSEYGGRRVNEQFF. CDR3 nucleotide sequence: TGTGCCAGCAGTGAATACGGTGGGAGACGGGTCAATGAGCAGTTCTTC.

This clonotype was detected many times. The V call is TRBV9, the J call TRBJ2-2; D is ambiguous. The germline CDR1 and CDR2 sequences are SGDLS and YYNGEE. V shed 0 bases and J shed 8 bases, with 8 bases lying between them. The CDR3 spans 13 residues. DNA for the CDR3: TGTGCCAGCAGCGTAGTGATGGGTGGGGAGCTGTTTTTT. It codes for CASSVVMGGELFF.

The J gene is TRBJ1-2, the V gene TRBV2; no reliable D call. The V gene's germline CDR1 is SNHLY and CDR2 FYNNEI. This CDR3 has 13 residues. The V and J ends lost 4 bases and 4 bases respectively, with 10 bases between them. The CDR3 region has the DNA TGTGCCAGCAGTGCCGATTGGGGCTATGGCTACACCTTC. It specifies CASSADWGYGYTF.

The chain is built from TRBV18 and TRBJ1-2; TRBD1 might be the D (6 bases). The V gene's germline CDR1 is KGHSH and CDR2 LQKENI. This CDR3 is built from 16 residues. Between the trimmed V and J ends, which lost 2 bases and 5 bases, there was a span of 18 bases. This chain's CDR3 is CASSPVGQRLLYGYTF. The CDR3 nucleotides are TGTGCCAGCTCACCAGTCGGACAGAGACTCCTATATGGCTACACCTTC.

This clonotype was observed a few times. This chain connects TRBV27 to TRBJ2-4, with unresolved D. V was trimmed by 0 bases and J by 0 bases, leaving 3 bases between them. This CDR3 spans 14 amino acids. CDR1 and CDR2 from the germline V gene are MNHEY and SMNVEV (reference sequence). CDR3 nucleotides: TGTGCCAGCAGTTTATCTTTAGCCAAAAACATTCAGTACTTC. Its protein is CASSLSLAKNIQYF.

This clonotype showed up just a few times. The chain links TRBV20-1 to TRBJ2-2, with 11 bases lining up with TRBD1. The CDR3 runs 17 residues. Per germline, CDR1 DFQATT and CDR2 SNEGSKA (reference sequence). V shed 0 bases, J shed 6 bases, and the junction held 9 bases outside the gene matches. CDR3 in amino acids: CSARDPTGTGGSGELFF. The CDR3 coding sequence is TGCAGTGCTAGAGACCCCACCGGGACAGGGGGATCCGGGGAGCTGTTTTTT.

The chain links TRBV7-9 to TRBJ2-3, with a possible D match to TRBD2 (5 bases). V lost 5 bases and J 1 base, leaving 13 bases between the germline ends. The CDR3 is made up of 15 amino acids. Germline CDR1 SEHNR, CDR2 FQNEAQ (reference sequence). The DNA for the CDR3 is TGTGCCAGCAGCCCCGGCGGTAGCGGCACAGATACGCAGTATTTT. As protein: CASSPGGSGTDTQYF.

In its sample, this clonotype was seen many times. The chain has TRBV7-2 and TRBJ2-7; TRBD1 matches 7 bases. J was trimmed by 3 bases and V by 5 bases; bases with no gene match: 4. Looked up from germline, CDR1 is SGHTA and CDR2 is FQGNSA. CDR3 size: 13 residues. The CDR3 loop is CASSLDRNYEQYF. As DNA, the CDR3 is TGTGCCAGCAGCCTGGACAGGAACTACGAGCAGTACTTC.